The T cell receptor beta chain described here comes from a study of T cell repertoires in cytomegalovirus infection. In regard to this clonotype: Its antigen is undetermined.

TCRdb passed the reads through MiXCR, listing each CDR3 protein once. The table includes about a million distinct CDR3 sequences, roughly a third detected once. V gave up 1 base and J gave up 2 bases, with 14 bases separating them. CDR1 and CDR2 (germline): DFQATT, SNEGSKA (reference sequence). The CDR3 is made up of 15 amino acids. The material sequenced was cultured CD8+ T cells from PBMCs, taken from culture after CMV antigen stimulation. This TCR was recovered from a human donor in good health (CMV status not recorded). Some clones in this sample may be carry-over from other donors' samples. The gene calls are TRBV20-1 and TRBJ2-5; D unresolved. This CDR3 is CSARGDGRKQETQYF. CDR3 nucleotides: TGCAGTGCTAGAGGCGATGGCAGGAAACAAGAGACCCAGTACTTC.